What follows are 20 T cell receptor beta chains derived from one specimen sequenced in a study of T cell responses to AZD1222 COVID-19 vaccine. Data came from immunoSEQ multiplex PCR; TCRdb stores just in-frame clones and leaves some out. The sample has 150,000 to 200,000 clones; roughly nine tenths are singletons. Sample: peripheral blood, taken 28 days after the second AZD1222 dose. Receptor source: an adult who received the AZD1222 COVID-19 vaccine.

This rearrangement joins TRBV27 to TRBJ2-7, with no clear D. Trimming shortened V by 0 bases and J by 3 bases, and 12 bases separated the two germline ends. Per the germline V gene, CDR1 is MNHEY and CDR2 is SMNVEV (reference sequence). CDR3 length: 15 amino acids. CDR3 region: CASSLSGRQIYEQYF. CDR3 nucleotide sequence: TGTGCCAGCAGTTTATCCGGACGTCAGATCTACGAGCAGTACTTC.

The chain joins TRBV7-8 to TRBJ2-5; TRBD1 aligns across 8 bases. The CDR3 contains 16 residues. With 6 bases clipped from V and 4 bases from J, the junction kept 13 bases outside the gene matches. Germline loops: CDR1 SGHVS, CDR2 FQNEAQ. CDR3 residues: CASSPPTAGGLETQYF. The CDR3 region has the DNA TGTGCCAGCAGTCCCCCCACGGCAGGGGGCCTAGAGACCCAGTACTTC.

The V gene is TRBV29-1, the J gene TRBJ1-2; D possibly corresponds to TRBD1 (5 bases). CDR1 and CDR2 (germline): SQVTM, ANQGSEA. The length of the CDR3 is 12 residues. V was shortened by 7 bases and J by 3 bases, with 12 bases between the two germline ends. CDR3 in DNA: TGCAGCGCGCATCAACAGGACTATGGCTACACCTTC. The encoded protein is CSAHQQDYGYTF.

The chain is built from TRBV6-2 or TRBV6-3 and TRBJ1-2; perhaps TRBD1 as D (5 bases). The germline V gene encodes CDR1 MNHEY and CDR2 SVGEGT. CDR3 length equals 12 residues. Trimming shortened V by 2 bases and J by 8 bases, and 9 bases separated the two germline ends. This CDR3 reads CASSYGGYGYTF. DNA of the CDR3: TGTGCCAGCAGTTACGGGGGGTACGGCTACACCTTC.

V and J are TRBV30 and TRBJ1-5; TRBD1 is a possible D gene (5 bases). Germline CDR1 reads GTSNPN; CDR2 reads SVGIG (reference sequence). Trimming cost V 3 bases and J 11 bases, with 23 bases left between them. The CDR3 is 15 residues long. Written as DNA, the CDR3 is TGTGCCTGGAGCTCGGAAATTTCAGGTGGGGCGGCCCAGCATTTT. Translating gives CAWSSEISGGAAQHF. The whole variable domain, filled in from reference TRBV30 and TRBJ1-5, reads SQTIHQWPATLVQPVGSPLSLECTVEGTSNPNLYWYRQAAGRGLQLLFYSVGIGQISSEVPQNLSASRPQDRQFILSSKKLLLSDSGFYLCAWSSEISGGAAQHFGDGTRLSIL.

CDR3 region: CATRFSGNTYF. DNA for the CDR3: TGTGCCACCCGATTCTCCGGGAACACGTACTTC. V is TRBV13 and J is TRBJ2-7; a possible D gene is TRBD2 (5 bases). V was clipped by 10 bases and J by 12 bases, with 19 bases between them. The CDR3 covers 11 residues. Germline values: CDR1 PRHDT, CDR2 FYEKMQ (reference sequence).

This clone was picked up many times. The DNA for the CDR3 is TGTGCCAGCTCACGGTCAGGAGGAACTGAAGCTTTCTTT. This sequence encodes CASSRSGGTEAFF. The chain links TRBV18 to TRBJ1-1; no definite D call. The CDR3 length is 13 residues. The germline CDR1 and CDR2 sequences are KGHSH and LQKENI. V lost 4 bases to trimming and J lost 5 bases, with 11 bases between them. Together with reference TRBV18 and TRBJ1-1, the CDR3 gives the full variable domain: NAGVMQNPRHLVRRRGQEARLRCSPMKGHSHVYWYRQLPEEGLKFMVYLQKENIIDESGMPKERFSAEFPKEGPSILRIQQVVRGDSAAYFCASSRSGGTEAFFGQGTRLTVV.

The V call is TRBV9, the J call TRBJ2-7; possible D gene TRBD2, 5 bases. The CDR3 length is 15 residues. V was clipped by 3 bases and J by 3 bases, with 16 bases between them. Per the germline V gene, CDR1 is SGDLS and CDR2 is YYNGEE. DNA of the CDR3: TGTGCCAGCAGCGCGGGAAGTTCCCATTACTACGAGCAGTACTTC. This sequence encodes CASSAGSSHYYEQYF.

The rearrangement links TRBV4-3 to TRBJ2-2, with 8 bases lining up with TRBD2. Per germline, CDR1 LGHNA and CDR2 YSLEER. This CDR3 comprises 15 residues. Germline trimming cut 1 base from V and 4 bases from J; bases unmatched to any gene: 2. The CDR3 coding sequence is TGCGCCAGCAGCCAAGGAGCGGGGGCCACCGGGGAGCTGTTTTTT. Translated, it gives CASSQGAGATGELFF.

The J gene is TRBJ1-3, the V gene TRBV6-4, with a tentative D call TRBD1 (5 bases). CDR1 and CDR2 from the germline V gene are MRHNA and SNTAGT. The CDR3 covers 17 residues. In nucleotides, the CDR3 is TGTGCTAGCCCCCCGTTGCGCAGGGATTGTGCTGGAAACACCATATATTTT. It is translated as CASPPLRRDCAGNTIYF.

The chain links TRBV5-4 to TRBJ1-3; TRBD1 matches 7 bases. Germline CDR1 reads SGHNT; CDR2 reads YYREEE (reference sequence). V shed 4 bases, J shed 4 bases, and the junction held 8 bases outside the gene matches. This CDR3 has 15 residues. DNA of the CDR3: TGTGCCAGCAGCAGGACAGGCTTAGGAGGAAACACCATATATTTT. It codes for CASSRTGLGGNTIYF.

The chain recombines TRBV5-4 with TRBJ1-1; D may be TRBD1 (6 bases). V was clipped by 9 bases and J by 5 bases, with 17 bases between them. The CDR3 loop spans 13 amino acids. Per germline, CDR1 SGHNT and CDR2 YYREEE (reference sequence). The CDR3 DNA reads TGTGCCACCCGGACAGCTTGGGGGACTGAAGCTTTCTTT. This encodes CATRTAWGTEAFF. Using reference TRBV5-4 and TRBJ1-1 for the parts outside the CDR3, the full variable domain is ETGVTQSPTHLIKTRGQQVTLRCSSQSGHNTVSWYQQALGQGPQFIFQYYREEENGRGNFPPRFSGLQFPNYSSELNVNALELDDSALYLCATRTAWGTEAFFGQGTRLTVV.

To note about this clone: Other DNA sequences in this sample translate to the same CDR3. This chain links TRBV20-1 with TRBJ2-1; maybe TRBD1 (5 bases). CDR3 length: 11 amino acids. V was cut by 2 bases and J by 7 bases, with 6 bases left in between. Germline V gives CDR1 DFQATT, CDR2 SNEGSKA (reference sequence). CDR3 nucleotides: TGCAGTGCTAGACAGGGAAATGAGCAGTTCTTC. Its protein is CSARQGNEQFF.

The V gene is TRBV3-1 (or the pseudogene TRBV3-2), the J gene TRBJ1-6; 8 bases match TRBD1. The CDR3 contains 20 residues. The germline gives CDR1 LGHDT, CDR2 YNNKEL (reference sequence). The trim removed 4 bases at V and 4 bases at J, leaving 18 bases unmatched. The chain's CDR3 is CASSPRTGRRGGSYNSPLHF. The CDR3, as DNA: TGTGCCAGCAGCCCGAGGACAGGGAGGAGGGGGGGATCGTATAATTCACCCCTCCACTTT.

The chain has TRBV19 and TRBJ1-5; TRBD1 might be the D (6 bases). The V gene lost 4 bases and the J gene lost 3 bases, with 19 bases spanning the gap. The CDR3 is 17 amino acids. CDR1 and CDR2 (germline): LNHDA, SQIVND (reference sequence). The CDR3 sequence: CASSTPPDSPLNQPQHF. CDR3 DNA: TGTGCCAGTAGTACGCCCCCGGACAGCCCCCTCAATCAGCCCCAGCATTTT.

The rearrangement joins TRBV11-2 to TRBJ2-7; 7 bases agree with TRBD1. The CDR3 runs to 16 residues. Germline V CDR1 and CDR2: SGHAT, FQNNGV. V trimming: 5 bases; J trimming: 0 bases; junction bases outside the gene matches: 10. This chain's CDR3 is CASSAYTTGSSYEQYF. The DNA of the CDR3 is TGTGCCAGCAGCGCCTACACGACAGGGTCCTCCTACGAGCAGTACTTC. Variable domain in full (rest from reference TRBV11-2 and TRBJ2-7): EAGVAQSPRYKIIEKRQSVAFWCNPISGHATLYWYQQILGQGPKLLIQFQNNGVVDDSQLPKDRFSAERLKGVDSTLKIQPAKLEDSAVYLCASSAYTTGSSYEQYFGPGTRLTVT.

V usage is TRBV2 and J usage is TRBJ1-5; D is unclear. Germline V lookup: CDR1 SNHLY, CDR2 FYNNEI. Trimming cost V 4 bases and J 1 base, with 8 bases left between them. The CDR3 has 14 amino acids. For the CDR3, the DNA is TGTGCCAGCAGTGGCGGACGGAGCAATCAGCCCCAGCATTTT. Translating gives CASSGGRSNQPQHF.

The chain employs TRBV9 and TRBJ2-2; D is ambiguous. Germline CDR1 and CDR2: SGDLS and YYNGEE. V was clipped by 4 bases and J by 0 bases, with 13 bases between them. The CDR3 runs 16 residues. DNA of the CDR3: TGTGCCAGCAGCCCCCGGTGGCAAACGAACACCGGGGAGCTGTTTTTT. It codes for CASSPRWQTNTGELFF.

This rearrangement joins TRBV28 to TRBJ1-5; the D is unclear. Trimming removed 3 bases at V and 2 bases at J, with 11 bases between. The CDR3 extends over 15 amino acids. Germline V CDR1 and CDR2: MDHEN, SYDVKM. In nucleotides, the CDR3 is TGTGCCAGCAGTTTTACCTCGGCGGGCAATCAGCCCCAGCATTTT. Translation: CASSFTSAGNQPQHF.

A note on this clone: Other nucleotide sequences from this sample produce the same CDR3. The chain couples TRBV28 to TRBJ2-5; possibly TRBD2 for D (5 bases). The length of the CDR3 is 14 residues. Trimming pared 1 base from V and 1 base from J, leaving 7 bases between. Germline V CDR1 and CDR2: MDHEN, SYDVKM. CDR3 DNA: TGTGCCAGCAGTTTATCTGGGAGCCAAGAGACCCAGTACTTC. Its translation: CASSLSGSQETQYF. Together with reference TRBV28 and TRBJ2-5, the CDR3 gives the full variable domain: DVKVTQSSRYLVKRTGEKVFLECVQDMDHENMFWYRQDPGLGLRLIYFSYDVKMKEKGDIPEGYSVSREKKERFSLILESASTNQTSMYLCASSLSGSQETQYFGPGTRLLVL.